Listed below are T cell receptor beta chains from one sample, sequenced in a study of blood T cell repertoires in COVID-19. The protocol was immunoSEQ multiplex PCR, while the TCRdb copy is restricted to in-frame clones and leaves out a portion. The sample includes more than 300,000 clones, more than 85% of them seen just once. The source material was PBMCs or T cells enriched from blood (not recorded which). The receptors stem from a woman aged 25-40 years who had recovered from COVID-19. Both conserved end residues are part of each CDR3. For some rows the clone size is stated as once, few or many, or as a class when expanded; others skip it.

abundance,v_gene,j_gene,CDR3aa
once,TRBV20-1,TRBJ2-7,CSARSYEQYF
.,TRBV3-1/TRBV3-2,TRBJ2-5,CASSLTGEGTQYF
.,TRBV5-6,TRBJ1-6,CASSWDRPNSPLHF
.,TRBV4-3,TRBJ1-5,CASSQDSAGGGQPQHF
.,TRBV7-9,TRBJ1-4,CASIGGGDEKLFF
.,TRBV7-2,TRBJ2-1,CASSNSGGNYNEQFF
.,TRBV25-1,TRBJ2-3,CASSDPTVVGATDTQYF
.,TRBV28,TRBJ1-5,CASSLTGFRQPQHF
.,TRBV9,TRBJ2-1,CASSGLAEGSYNEQFF
.,TRBV11-2,TRBJ1-1,CASTPFSGVTEAFF
.,TRBV28,TRBJ2-7,CASREGTGSIYEQYF
.,TRBV6-5,TRBJ1-5,CASSPRGHLEQPQHF
.,TRBV7-9,TRBJ2-3,CASTLGGTSGSDTQYF
.,TRBV6-5,TRBJ1-2,CASSQNREGGYTF
.,TRBV4-1,TRBJ1-2,CASSLLQGFGYTF
.,TRBV7-9,TRBJ2-5,CASSLWAKLQETQYF
.,TRBV9,TRBJ1-2,CASSPSPHGGNYGYTF